This TCR beta chain was documented in a study of response to subunit inactivated influenza vaccine. Findings and limits, study-wide: Authors suggested seasonal influenza vaccinations each recruit few new T cells.

TCRdb re-called the RT-PCR reads through MiXCR, storing one row per CDR3 protein. The sample holds 710,000 or so distinct CDR3 sequences, 15% to 18% seen once. CDR3 size: 13 residues. V was pared by 3 bases and J by 0 bases, with 3 bases between. Germline V gives CDR1 KGHSH, CDR2 LQKENI. This clonotype was seen more than once but under ten times. Its target is unknown. The V gene is TRBV18, the J gene TRBJ1-5; D is unresolved. This receptor was identified in a man aged 45-65 years who received an inactivated influenza vaccine. The specimen was PBMCs from blood, collected roughly 13 days after vaccination. DNA for the CDR3: TGTGCCAGCTCACCGGCTAGCAATCAGCCCCAGCATTTT. Protein: CASSPASNQPQHF.